The rows below give T cell receptor beta chains drawn from one sample of a study of human T cells and chemical hapten exposure. TCRdb fed the RACE reads into MiXCR, producing one record per CDR3 protein. Of about 52,000 distinct CDR3 sequences in the sample, 9.5% to 12% were seen once. This material consisted of whole blood, taken in connection with sensitization to the hapten diphenylcyclopropenone (DPC). The receptors derive from a woman aged 40 to 50 with alopecia areata. Some clones in this sample may be carry-over from other donors' samples. CDR3s include the opening cysteine and the closing phenylalanine or tryptophan. Each record gives: V gene, J gene, clone size, D gene, CDR3 DNA, CDR3 protein. A D gene is named only where the DNA matches it firmly. Expanded clones get a size class; other rows say once, few or many, or leave the size out.

TRBV20-1	TRBJ2-2	few	TRBD2	TGCAGTGCTAGAGATGGGCGGGAGTCCTCCGGGGAGCTGTTTTTT	CSARDGRESSGELFF
TRBV29-1	TRBJ1-1	many	.	TGCAGCCCCACCAGGGTAGGCACTGAAGCTTTCTTT	CSPTRVGTEAFF
TRBV20-1	TRBJ2-3	.	.	TGCAGTGCTAGGGGTCCACAGCGTCTGGATACGCAGTATTTT	CSARGPQRLDTQYF
TRBV20-1	TRBJ2-3	few	.	TGCAGTGCTACAAGGACGAGGACAGATACGCAGTATTTT	CSATRTRTDTQYF
TRBV3-1	TRBJ2-7	.	.	TGTGCCAGCAGCCAAGATGCCCCAGGGGACGACGAGCAGTACTTC	CASSQDAPGDDEQYF
TRBV7-8	TRBJ1-6	.	.	TGTGCCAGCAGCTTAGGGGCGCAGTCACCCCTCCACTTT	CASSLGAQSPLHF
TRBV29-1	TRBJ1-3	.	TRBD1	TGCAGCGTTAGGACAGGGGGCAGAAACACCATATATTTT	CSVRTGGRNTIYF
TRBV20-1	TRBJ2-7	.	TRBD2	TGCAGTGCCCCGGGGGGACTAGCGGGAGGAAGCTCCTACGAGCAGTACTTC	CSAPGGLAGGSSYEQYF
TRBV20-1	TRBJ1-5	few	.	TGCAGTGCTAGAGATTCCGGACAGAGATATCAGCCCCAGCATTTT	CSARDSGQRYQPQHF
TRBV27	TRBJ1-2	few	.	TGTGCCAGCAGTCTCGACAGGCATGCCAACTATGGCTACACCTTC	CASSLDRHANYGYTF
TRBV30	TRBJ2-3	.	.	TGTGCCTGGAGTGAAGGGCAGGGAGGATACACAGATACGCAGTATTTT	CAWSEGQGGYTDTQYF
TRBV20-1	TRBJ1-4	many	.	TGCAGTGCTAGAGACAGTTCTAATGAAAAACTGTTTTTT	CSARDSSNEKLFF
TRBV5-1	TRBJ1-2	.	.	TGCGCCAGCAGCTTGGTGGCCCCCGCGGTTGCTGGCTACACCTTC	CASSLVAPAVAGYTF
TRBV30	TRBJ1-6	few	.	TGTGCCTGGAGTTTGCAAGGGACATATAATTCACCCCTCCACTTT	CAWSLQGTYNSPLHF
TRBV11-2	TRBJ2-3	many	TRBD2	TGTGCCAGCAGCGCTACTAGCGGGGGCCCCGGGACGCAGTATTTT	CASSATSGGPGTQYF
TRBV18	TRBJ2-1	.	.	TGTGCCAGCTCACCGAGTCTAGAGGATGAGCAGTTCTTC	CASSPSLEDEQFF
TRBV29-1	TRBJ1-2	many	TRBD1	TGCAGCGTCCAGGGGGGCCGCTATGGCTACACCTTC	CSVQGGRYGYTF
TRBV12-3/TRBV12-4	TRBJ2-7	few	TRBD2	TGTGCCAGCAGTTTTCAGCGGGAGGCGTCCTACGAGCAGTACTTC	CASSFQREASYEQYF
TRBV12-3/TRBV12-4	TRBJ1-5	many	TRBD1	TGTGCCAGCAGTTTTCTCGGGACAGGGCCCAATCAGCCCCAGCATTTT	CASSFLGTGPNQPQHF
TRBV11-2	TRBJ1-2	many	.	TGTGCCAGCAGCTCGGGCAGGAACTATGGCTACACCTTC	CASSSGRNYGYTF
TRBV28	TRBJ2-6	many	.	TGTGCCACCCAACTTAGGGCCAACGTCCTGACTTTC	CATQLRANVLTF
TRBV7-2	TRBJ1-1	few	TRBD1	TGTGCCAGCAGCCAGGACAGGGCGTCCGCTTTCTTT	CASSQDRASAFF
TRBV19	TRBJ2-5	.	.	TGTGCCAGTAGTTGGGGCAAGCAAGAGACCCAGTACTTC	CASSWGKQETQYF
TRBV18	TRBJ1-5	few	.	TGTGCCAGCTCACCACCTGGGGGGGACCAGCCCCAGCATTTT	CASSPPGGDQPQHF
TRBV2	TRBJ1-2	many	.	TGTGCCAGCAGCCAACAATCTAACTATGGCTACACCTTC	CASSQQSNYGYTF
TRBV28	TRBJ2-3	.	.	TGTGCCAGCAGTGTAAAGAGGGATACGCAGTATTTT	CASSVKRDTQYF
TRBV20-1	TRBJ2-7	few	.	TGCAGTGCTCAGGGCCGGGGCTACGAGCAGTACTTC	CSAQGRGYEQYF
TRBV5-1	TRBJ2-7	.	.	TGCGCCAGCAGCTCGAGTGGTTCTATTACGAGCACGTACTTC	CASSSSGSITSTYF
TRBV28	TRBJ2-5	many	TRBD1	TGTGCCAGCAGTCCGTTGACAGGGGCAACGGAGACCCAGTACTTC	CASSPLTGATETQYF
TRBV6-2/TRBV6-3	TRBJ2-2	few	.	TGTGCCAGCAGTTACTCGAGGCGGGGTCGCACCGGGGAGCTGTTTTTT	CASSYSRRGRTGELFF
TRBV4-3	TRBJ2-7	few	.	TGCGCCAGCAGCCAAGATGCGCAGGGAGGTCCCTACGAGCAGTACTTC	CASSQDAQGGPYEQYF
TRBV28	TRBJ1-2	few	.	TGTGCCAGCAGTAGCCCGACGGAAAACTATGGCTACACCTTC	CASSSPTENYGYTF
TRBV6-1	TRBJ2-7	many	TRBD2	TGTGCCAGCAGTGAAGCGAGGACTAGAACCTTCTACGAGCAGTACTTC	CASSEARTRTFYEQYF
TRBV29-1	TRBJ1-1	many	.	TGCAGCGTTGGGATTCGGGTGAACACTGAAGCTTTCTTT	CSVGIRVNTEAFF
TRBV6-6	TRBJ1-1	.	.	TGTGCCAGCAGTAACGAGGGGGGAATTGAAGCTTTCTTT	CASSNEGGIEAFF
TRBV7-3	TRBJ1-1	few	.	TGTGCCAGCAGCTTGCTGGGGCGGATTACTCTCGCGAACACTGAAGCTTTCTTT	CASSLLGRITLANTEAFF
TRBV29-1	TRBJ1-2	.	.	TGCAGCGTTGAGGAGACACGGACCTATGGCTACACCTTC	CSVEETRTYGYTF
TRBV20-1	TRBJ2-2	.	.	TGCAGTGCTAGTCGACAGGCCGGGGAGCTGTTTTTT	CSASRQAGELFF
TRBV19	TRBJ1-4	.	.	TGTGCCAGTAGTTCGACCGGGAGAGGTGAAAAACTGTTTTTT	CASSSTGRGEKLFF
TRBV29-1	TRBJ2-1	.	.	TGCAGCGTAGGGGACGGGAGCTCCTACAATGAGCAGTTCTTC	CSVGDGSSYNEQFF
TRBV18	TRBJ2-7	many	.	TGTGCCAGCTCACCAAGGCAGGGTATGGGCGAGCAGTACTTC	CASSPRQGMGEQYF
TRBV6-6	TRBJ1-5	few	.	TGTGCCAGCAGACGAGACCTCAATCAGCCCCAGCATTTT	CASRRDLNQPQHF
TRBV20-1	TRBJ1-6	medium-sized	TRBD1	TGCAGTGCTAGAGAGGGGACAGGGGCCCCGCGGTCACCCCTCCACTTT	CSAREGTGAPRSPLHF
TRBV7-8	TRBJ2-1	many	.	TGTGCCAGCAGCTTAATCGGGGGAGGACCGAGGAATGAGCAGTTCTTC	CASSLIGGGPRNEQFF
TRBV4-1	TRBJ2-1	few	TRBD2	TGCGCCAGCAGCCAAGTACCCTTAGCGGGCAATGAGCAGTTCTTC	CASSQVPLAGNEQFF
TRBV7-2	TRBJ2-5	.	.	TGTGCCAGCAGCTTATCCTTGGGGGGGGCAACTCAAGAGACCCAGTACTTC	CASSLSLGGATQETQYF
TRBV3-1	TRBJ1-1	many	.	TGTGCCAGCAGCCCCCTTTTCAACACTGAAGCTTTCTTT	CASSPLFNTEAFF
TRBV27	TRBJ2-3	many	TRBD2	TGTGCCACCCATCCGACTAGCGGACTCACAGATACGCAGTATTTT	CATHPTSGLTDTQYF
TRBV12-3/TRBV12-4	TRBJ1-2	few	.	TGTGCCAGCAATTCTTGGGGGGACTCTGGCTACACCTTC	CASNSWGDSGYTF
TRBV6-5	TRBJ2-7	many	.	TGTGCCAGCAGCTTAGGGGGTAACTCCTACGAGCAGTACTTC	CASSLGGNSYEQYF
TRBV18	TRBJ1-1	many	.	TGTGCCAGCTCACCTGGCCCCCGGAACACTGAAGCTTTCTTT	CASSPGPRNTEAFF
TRBV6-5	TRBJ1-1	.	.	TGTGCCAGCAATTCAGCATTGAACACTGAAGCTTTCTTT	CASNSALNTEAFF
TRBV6-6	TRBJ2-6	many	.	TGTGCCAGCAGTCGTTCGAGACAGTCCCCCTCTGGGGCCAACGTCCTGACTTTC	CASSRSRQSPSGANVLTF
TRBV9	TRBJ1-1	many	.	TGTGCCAGCAGCCCGAGCCCTGACCGGGGTCGAGCTTTCTTT	CASSPSPDRGRAFF
TRBV11-2	TRBJ1-5	many	.	TGTGCCAGCAGCTTATCGTGGGGGGAATGGCAGCCCCAGCATTTT	CASSLSWGEWQPQHF
TRBV7-9	TRBJ1-1	many	TRBD1	TGTGCCAGCAGGTCAGGGGGTAGAACTGAAGCTTTCTTT	CASRSGGRTEAFF
TRBV7-7	TRBJ2-3	few	.	TGTGCTAGCAGCTTCTACCTCACAGATACGCAGTATTTT	CASSFYLTDTQYF
TRBV30	TRBJ1-6	.	.	TGTGCCTGGAGTCCCAGACGGAATAATTCACCCCTCCACTTT	CAWSPRRNNSPLHF
TRBV29-1	TRBJ2-4	few	.	TGCAACGGGGCGGACGTGAAGGGGAGACCGGCCAAAAACATTCAGTACTTC	CNGADVKGRPAKNIQYF
TRBV18	TRBJ1-1	.	.	TGTGCCAGCTCCCAGACGGAGGACACTGAAGCTTTCTTT	CASSQTEDTEAFF